This TCR beta chain was captured in a study of T cell repertoires in cytomegalovirus infection (dated by TCRdb to about 2019). In the study overall: Alongside well-studied HLA-B-restricted epitopes, the peptide stimulations were aimed at recently identified HLA-C-restricted CMV epitopes, whose presentation resists viral immunomodulation. The HLA type of each donor mattered for the analysis, because public TCR beta signatures pointed to carriage of CMV infection along with the matching HLA type. Summary of the overall study and its limitations: In the ex vivo response, HLA-C-restricted CMV-specific TCR beta clonotypes were dominant, and in two of eight donors the single most frequent clonotype came from this HLA-C-restricted group. Carriers of CMV infection plus the relevant HLA type were discriminated by the cumulative frequency of public TCR beta family members in the study cohort and in an independent approximately 360-donor cohort.

The CDR3, from cysteine to phenylalanine, totals 16 residues. This entry keeps only the CDR3 DNA: 48 bases, framed from base 1. Via the germline V gene, CDR1 is KGHSH and CDR2 LQKENI. At the junction V is shortened by 3 bases and J by 3 bases; bases outside the gene matches: 5. Instrument on record: Illumina HiSeq 1500. TCRdb took the public reads, trimmed them with fastp at Q25, ran MiXCR for clone calling and kept in-frame beta chains. Records with the same CDR3 protein are collapsed into one entry carrying the most frequent genes and DNA. The sample has 380,000 or so distinct CDR3 sequences on record, about a third of them singletons. The ten largest clones take up approximately 13% of the sample. Taken with the paper, the label for treatment or condition translates to: in vitro stimulation with specific CMV peptide epitopes to enrich CMV-specific T cells. With regard to this clonotype: This clone's antigen is unknown. No per-base quality is available; no much larger clone lies one base away.

Recombination connected TRBV18 to TRBJ2-5, with TRBD2 matching 12 junction bases. The origin of this receptor is a human donor in good health (CMV status not recorded). Some clones in this sample may be carry-over from other donors' samples. Sequences were derived from cultured PBMCs, sampled from culture after CMV antigen stimulation. The nucleotide sequence is given as TGTGCCAGCTCACCGCTCAGACTAGCGGGAGAAGAGACCCAGTACTTC. Translated, this is CASSPLRLAGEETQYF.